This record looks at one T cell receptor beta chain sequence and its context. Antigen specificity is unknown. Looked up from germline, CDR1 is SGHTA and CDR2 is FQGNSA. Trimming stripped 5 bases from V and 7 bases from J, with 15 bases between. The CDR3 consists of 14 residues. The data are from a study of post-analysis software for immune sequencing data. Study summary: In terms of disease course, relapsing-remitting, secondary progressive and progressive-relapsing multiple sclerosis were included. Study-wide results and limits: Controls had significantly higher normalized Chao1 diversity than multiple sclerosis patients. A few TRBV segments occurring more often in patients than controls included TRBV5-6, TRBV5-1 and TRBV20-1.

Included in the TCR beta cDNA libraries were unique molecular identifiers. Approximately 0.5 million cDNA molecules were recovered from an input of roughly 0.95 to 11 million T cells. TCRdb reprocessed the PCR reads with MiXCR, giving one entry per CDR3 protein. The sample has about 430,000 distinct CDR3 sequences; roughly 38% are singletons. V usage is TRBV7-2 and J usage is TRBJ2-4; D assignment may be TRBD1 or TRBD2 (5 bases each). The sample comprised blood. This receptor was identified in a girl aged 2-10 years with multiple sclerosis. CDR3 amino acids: CASSVSGTENIQYF. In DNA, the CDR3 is TGTGCCAGCAGCGTTTCCGGGACCGAGAACATTCAGTACTTC.